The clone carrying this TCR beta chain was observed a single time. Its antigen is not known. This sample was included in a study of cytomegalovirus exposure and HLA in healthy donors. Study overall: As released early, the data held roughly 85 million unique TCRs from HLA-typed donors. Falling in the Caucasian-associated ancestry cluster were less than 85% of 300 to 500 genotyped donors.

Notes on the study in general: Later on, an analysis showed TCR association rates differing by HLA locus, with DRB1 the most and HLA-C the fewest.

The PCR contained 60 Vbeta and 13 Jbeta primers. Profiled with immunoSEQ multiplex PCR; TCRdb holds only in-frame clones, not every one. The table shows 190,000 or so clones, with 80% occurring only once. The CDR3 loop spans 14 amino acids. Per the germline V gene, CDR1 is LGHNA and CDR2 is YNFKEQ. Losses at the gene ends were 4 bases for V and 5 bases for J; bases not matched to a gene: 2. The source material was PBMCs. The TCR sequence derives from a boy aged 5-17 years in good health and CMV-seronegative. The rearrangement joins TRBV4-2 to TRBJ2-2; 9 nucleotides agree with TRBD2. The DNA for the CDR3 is TGTGCCAGCAGCCGAGCGGGAGGAACCGGGGAGCTGTTTTTT. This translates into CASSRAGGTGELFF.